This is a list of T cell receptor beta chains from one sample in a study of OX40 agonist ivuxolimab in advanced cancers. Generated by immunoSEQ multiplex PCR, the TCRdb table keeps only in-frame clones and is missing some. The table lists about 48,000 clones, around nine tenths of them singletons. Specimen: CD4+ or CD8+ T cells sorted from blood, collected in a trial of the OX40 agonist ivuxolimab. The receptors were gathered from an adult with an advanced solid tumor such as melanoma, head and neck, liver or kidney cancer. CDR3s include the opening cysteine and the closing phenylalanine or tryptophan. The order of the fields is J gene, V gene, CDR3 protein.

TRBJ2-3 TRBV5-1 CASQFGPETDTQYF
TRBJ2-7 TRBV6-1 CASNRREGPYEQYF
TRBJ2-1 TRBV5-1 CASSLVYGALYNEQFF
TRBJ1-2 TRBV7-2 CASSLAGQGGYTF
TRBJ2-1 TRBV5-5 CASSSRLAGGRSEQFF
TRBJ2-3 TRBV2 CASTLGTSGSRNTQYF
TRBJ2-1 TRBV10-3 CAISFSGGADNEQFF
TRBJ2-7 TRBV4-2 CASSQEGMTSSYEQYF
TRBJ2-5 TRBV5-1 CASMAGQGAQETQYF
TRBJ2-7 TRBV11-2 CASSLDRGQGLEQYF
TRBJ2-1 TRBV2 CASSPGLAGGSYNEQFF
TRBJ1-5 TRBV2 CASSDGGSQPQHF
TRBJ1-5 TRBV12-5 CASGPPPGSPQHF
TRBJ1-3 TRBV5-1 CASSLGQGGNTIYF
TRBJ2-5 TRBV2 CASQAGSARGEVTQYF
TRBJ2-4 TRBV5-6 CASSLVGAGENIQYF
TRBJ1-2 TRBV7-2 CASSQSNYGYTF
TRBJ2-5 TRBV5-1 CASSLAETQYF
TRBJ1-1 TRBV7-9 CASSQQGAGGSTEAFF
TRBJ1-2 TRBV30 CAWSNTLYGYTF
TRBJ1-2 TRBV10-2 CASRPWGGDYGYTF
TRBJ2-1 TRBV7-7 CASSPLSDYYNEQFF
TRBJ2-1 TRBV10-1 CASSQPGTSGRKRYNEQFF
TRBJ1-1 TRBV7-2 CASSPRTGPNTEAFF
TRBJ2-7 TRBV29-1 CSARRDSYEQYF
TRBJ1-1 TRBV4-2 CASSPLTGNTEAFF
TRBJ1-3 TRBV10-3 CAISESGFSGNTIYF
TRBJ2-3 TRBV5-1 CASSSTSETVDTQYF
TRBJ1-4 TRBV7-9 CASSLLGAATNEKLFF
TRBJ1-3 TRBV10-3 CASGDGFSSGNTIYF
TRBJ2-5 TRBV25-1 CASSEYIWETQYF
TRBJ1-2 TRBV5-1 CASSLAGGRNYGYTF
TRBJ2-3 TRBV2 CASSDTSSTDTQYF
TRBJ2-5 TRBV5-1 CASSLSSGGGKETQYF
TRBJ2-1 TRBV18 CASSPSLAGQTNEQFF
TRBJ2-3 TRBV30 CAWSYQAGVSDTQYF
TRBJ2-3 TRBV9 CASSKGLAGGSDTQYF
TRBJ2-5 TRBV19 CASIKSRETQYF
TRBJ1-1 TRBV7-3 CASRLLQAEAFF
TRBJ2-7 TRBV6-1 CASIEQPFNPYEQYF
TRBJ1-4 TRBV19 CASNQATGPWGRRELFF
TRBJ1-6 TRBV9 CASSVGYGGSYNSPLHF
TRBJ1-4 TRBV4-1 CASSPTGNYEKLFF
TRBJ2-2 TRBV7-9 CASSLDLGRDRSTGELFF
TRBJ2-1 TRBV7-2 CASSLNRNEQFF
TRBJ2-7 TRBV7-9 CASSLVGREEQYF
TRBJ1-2 TRBV11-2 CASKSLAGTNYGYTF
TRBJ2-7 TRBV5-3 CARSLKLAEFYEQYF
TRBJ2-1 TRBV29-1 CSINGLAGVIEQFF
TRBJ2-5 TRBV6-5 CASSYISQYPQYF
TRBJ2-5 TRBV4-2 CASSPEAAGTRRETQYF
TRBJ1-3 TRBV15 CATTSGANSGNTIYF
TRBJ1-5 TRBV7-8 CASSLIGGQPQHF
TRBJ2-7 TRBV7-2 CATELAGTYEQYF
TRBJ1-1 TRBV5-1 CASGGLGNTEAFF
TRBJ2-1 TRBV5-1 CASDVSGGAYNEQFF
TRBJ2-6 TRBV19 CASSTPGFGANVLTF
TRBJ1-5 TRBV6-5 CASQGERNQPQHF
TRBJ2-7 TRBV9 CASSVEPGQGTEQYF
TRBJ2-2 TRBV2 CASHRDTANTGELFF